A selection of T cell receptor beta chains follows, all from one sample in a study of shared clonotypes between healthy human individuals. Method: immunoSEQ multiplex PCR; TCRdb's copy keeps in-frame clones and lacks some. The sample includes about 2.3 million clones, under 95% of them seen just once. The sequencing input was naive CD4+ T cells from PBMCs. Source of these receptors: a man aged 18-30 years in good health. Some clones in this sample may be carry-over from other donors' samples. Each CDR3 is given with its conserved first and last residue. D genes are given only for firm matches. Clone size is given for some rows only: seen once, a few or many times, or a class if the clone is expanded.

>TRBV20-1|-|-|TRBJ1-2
CSAGSRGYTF
TGCAGTGCGGGGAGTCGTGGCTACACCTTC
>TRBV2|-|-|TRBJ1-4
CASSDRGPTNEKLFF
TGTGCCAGCAGTGACAGGGGCCCGACTAATGAAAAACTGTTTTTT
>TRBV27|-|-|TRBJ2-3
CASSFRVGRFHTDTQYF
TGTGCCAGCAGTTTTAGGGTCGGTAGATTCCACACAGATACGCAGTATTTT
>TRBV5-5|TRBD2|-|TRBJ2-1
CASRMGLAGEYNEQFF
TGTGCCAGCAGGATGGGGCTAGCGGGAGAGTACAATGAGCAGTTCTTC
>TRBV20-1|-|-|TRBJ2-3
CSATRGPLEGF
TGCAGTGCTACTAGGGGTCCCTTAGAAGGTTTT
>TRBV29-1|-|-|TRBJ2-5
CSVEFYQETQYF
TGCAGCGTTGAATTTTACCAAGAGACCCAGTACTTC
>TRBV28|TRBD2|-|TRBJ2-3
CASTSASAGTRHTQYF
TGTGCCAGCACATCAGCATCGGCCGGGACTAGACATACGCAGTATTTT
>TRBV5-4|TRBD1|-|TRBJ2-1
CASSPGTGGRNEQFF
TGTGCCAGCAGCCCCGGGACAGGGGGCCGCAATGAGCAGTTCTTC
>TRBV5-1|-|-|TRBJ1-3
CASSLVPSSGNTIYF
TGCGCCAGCAGCTTGGTACCGAGCTCTGGAAACACCATATATTTT
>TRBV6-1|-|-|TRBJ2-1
CASSVPRHPSNEQFF
TGTGCCAGCAGCGTACCAAGACACCCTAGCAATGAGCAGTTCTTC
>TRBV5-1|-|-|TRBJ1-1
CASSWFETGPGIVFEAFF
TGCGCCAGCAGCTGGTTTGAGACAGGCCCAGGGATCGTCTTTGAAGCTTTCTTT
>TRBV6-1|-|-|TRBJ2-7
CASTGARRGAYEQYF
TGTGCCAGCACCGGAGCGAGGAGGGGGGCCTACGAGCAGTACTTC
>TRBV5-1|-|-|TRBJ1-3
CASSLEPNPSGNTIYF
TGCGCCAGCAGCTTGGAGCCGAACCCCTCTGGAAACACCATATATTTT
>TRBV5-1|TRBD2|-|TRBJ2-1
CASSFVLAGGNEQFF
TGCGCCAGCAGCTTTGTACTAGCGGGAGGCAATGAGCAGTTCTTC
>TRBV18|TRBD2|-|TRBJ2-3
CASQVLGTTDTDTQYF
TGTGCCAGCCAGGTCCTAGGGACTACAGACACAGATACGCAGTATTTT
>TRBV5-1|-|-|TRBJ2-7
CASSLTGTTTYEQYF
TGCGCCAGCAGCTTGACGGGGACCACCACCTACGAGCAGTACTTC
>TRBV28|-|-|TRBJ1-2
CACGTGAYGYTF
TGTGCCTGCGGCACGGGGGCCTATGGCTACACCTTC
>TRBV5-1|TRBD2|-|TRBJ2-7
CASSSLAASGSSEQYF
TGCGCCAGCAGCTCCCTCGCAGCGAGCGGGAGTTCAGAGCAGTACTTC
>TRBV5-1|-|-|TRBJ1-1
CASSLEKGGSAEAFF
TGCGCCAGCAGCTTGGAAAAGGGGGGGAGCGCTGAAGCTTTCTTT
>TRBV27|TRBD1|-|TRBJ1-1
CASRPRTGFRTEAFF
TGTGCCAGCAGGCCAAGGACAGGGTTTCGGACTGAAGCTTTCTTT
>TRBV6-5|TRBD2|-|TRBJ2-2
CASSYGIGGDTGELFF
TGTGCCAGCAGTTACGGGATTGGGGGGGACACCGGGGAGCTGTTTTTT
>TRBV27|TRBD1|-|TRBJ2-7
CASSPRGTAYEQYF
TGTGCCAGCAGTCCTCGAGGGACAGCCTACGAGCAGTACTTC
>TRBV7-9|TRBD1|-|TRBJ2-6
CASSRRQGRGANVLTF
TGTGCCAGCAGCCGCCGACAGGGGCGCGGGGCCAACGTCCTGACTTTC
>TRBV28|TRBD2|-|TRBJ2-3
CASSLLAGRTADTQYF
TGTGCCAGCAGTTTACTAGCGGGACGCACAGCGGATACGCAGTATTTT
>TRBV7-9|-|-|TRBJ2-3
CASSFRGSTDTQYF
TGTGCCAGCAGCTTTCGAGGGAGTACAGATACGCAGTATTTT
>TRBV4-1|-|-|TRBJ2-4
CASSQVLAKNIQYF
TGCGCCAGCAGCCAAGTCTTAGCCAAAAACATTCAGTACTTC
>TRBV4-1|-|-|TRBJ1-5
CASSQDILRERQPQHF
TGCGCCAGCAGCCAAGATATCTTGCGGGAACGGCAGCCCCAGCATTTT
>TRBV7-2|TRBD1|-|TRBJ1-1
CASSTRTGVEAFF
TGTGCCAGCAGCACTCGCACAGGGGTCGAAGCTTTCTTT
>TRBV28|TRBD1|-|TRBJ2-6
CASSAAGTGGVGANVLTF
TGTGCCAGCAGTGCAGCCGGGACAGGGGGAGTTGGGGCCAACGTCCTGACTTTC
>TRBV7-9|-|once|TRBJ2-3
CASSLVASLASWVGDTQYF
TGTGCCAGCAGCTTAGTTGCGAGTTTGGCTAGTTGGGTCGGAGATACGCAGTATTTT
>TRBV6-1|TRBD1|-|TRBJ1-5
CASSVTGGMNQPQHF
TGTGCCAGCAGTGTGACAGGGGGTATGAATCAGCCCCAGCATTTT
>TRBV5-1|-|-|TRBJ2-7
CASSRTGNSYEQYF
TGCGCCAGCAGCCGGACGGGAAACTCCTACGAGCAGTACTTC
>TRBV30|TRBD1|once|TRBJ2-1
CAWGTGSLHNEQFF
TGTGCCTGGGGGACAGGGAGTTTACACAATGAGCAGTTCTTC
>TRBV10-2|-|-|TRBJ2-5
CASSESQGTGLSGSKETQYF
TGCGCCAGCAGTGAGTCTCAGGGGACAGGGTTAAGCGGGAGTAAAGAGACCCAGTACTTC
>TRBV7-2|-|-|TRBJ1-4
CASSLPAAGQEKLFF
TGTGCCAGCAGCCTCCCCGCTGCAGGACAGGAAAAACTGTTTTTT
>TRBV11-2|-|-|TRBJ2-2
CASSSAMGLTGELFF
TGTGCCAGCAGCTCGGCCATGGGCCTGACCGGGGAGCTGTTTTTT
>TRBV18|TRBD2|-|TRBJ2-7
CASSHTSARYEQYF
TGTGCCAGCTCACACACTAGCGCCCGCTACGAGCAGTACTTC